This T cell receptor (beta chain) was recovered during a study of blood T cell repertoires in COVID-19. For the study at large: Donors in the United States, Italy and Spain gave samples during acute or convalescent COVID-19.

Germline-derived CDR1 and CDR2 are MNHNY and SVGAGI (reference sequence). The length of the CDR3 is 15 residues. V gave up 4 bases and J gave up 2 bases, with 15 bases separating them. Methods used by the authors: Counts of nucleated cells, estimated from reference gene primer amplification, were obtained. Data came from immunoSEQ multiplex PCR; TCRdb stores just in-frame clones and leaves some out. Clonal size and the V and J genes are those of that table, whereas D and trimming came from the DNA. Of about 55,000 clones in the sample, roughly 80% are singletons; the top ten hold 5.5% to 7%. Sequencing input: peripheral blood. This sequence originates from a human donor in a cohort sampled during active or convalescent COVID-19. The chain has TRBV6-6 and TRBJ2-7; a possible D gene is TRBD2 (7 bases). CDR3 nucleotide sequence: TGTGCCAGCAGTTCCTCGCGGGGGCCGACCTACGAGCAGTACTTC. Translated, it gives CASSSSRGPTYEQYF.